This TCR beta chain came from a study of low-dose radiotherapy and immunotherapy resistance in tumors. As for the study in general: The 200 mg/m2 dose of intravenous cyclophosphamide was given every two weeks, one day before radiation and immunotherapy.

This clonotype was seen many times. TRAV- and TRBV-specific primers, spanning alpha and beta chains, primed first-strand cDNA. The TCRs were subjected to amplification over roughly 18 PCR cycles employing a constant-region primer in conjunction with a V-primer adapter. TCRdb itself ran the reads through MiXCR, one entry per CDR3 protein. Here the sample spans 100,000 or so distinct CDR3 sequences, more than 7.5% being singletons. The germline CDR1 and CDR2 sequences are SGHVS and FQNEAQ. CDR3 length: 15 residues. The V end lost 5 bases, the J end lost 0 bases, and 11 bases lay between the germline ends. The sample's time point: before trial treatment.

This receptor was identified in a male donor with prostate cancer. The chain is built from TRBV7-8 and TRBJ2-1; D possibly corresponds to TRBD1 (6 bases). The material sequenced was PBMCs, taken before treatment. CDR3 amino acids: CASSPGTHSYNEQFF. In DNA, the CDR3 is TGTGCCAGCAGCCCCGGGACACACTCCTACAATGAGCAGTTCTTC.